This TCR beta chain is from a study of shared clonotypes between healthy human individuals (dated by TCRdb to 2018 to 2020). Looking at the study overall: The cohort included a few men and two women between 18 and 49 years of age. For each donor, CD4 naive and CD4 memory were each run on three plates, CD8 naive on two plates, and CD8 memory on one plate. Each donor's leukapheresis produced roughly between roughly 0.85 and 9.5 billion PBMCs. Different laboratories and diverse techniques were used to prepare libraries and sequence TCR repertoires, to increase sequencing depth and limit assay-specific biases. The study deeply sequenced blood TCR repertoires of about 5 healthy adults to estimate repertoire size and the extent of clonotype sharing between individuals.

Of note for this clone: The specificity of this receptor is unknown. Nothing much larger sits one base from this clone, and base qualities are not available.

The donors were healthy, HIV-negative adults with no recently reported acute infections or vaccinations. Every donor was a Caucasian adult residing in Nashville, Tennessee, USA. Magnetic negative selection was used to enrich CD4+ T cells, after which naive cells were positively selected on CD45RA and the negative fraction became the memory subset. After blood collection by leukapheresis, PBMCs were isolated using Ficoll-Histopaque density gradient centrifugation and then cryopreserved in the vapor phase of liquid nitrogen. Purity and quantity of every magnetically sorted T cell population were checked by analytical flow cytometry. Genomic DNA was isolated from each sorted fraction and quantified by UV absorbance on a Nanodrop 2000c. Taken from cysteine to phenylalanine, the CDR3 has 15 residues. The read is trimmed to its CDR3 DNA, 45 bases read in frame from base 1. The V and J ends are trimmed by 7 bases and 2 bases, leaving 18 bases between them. Looking up the germline V gene yields CDR1 MNHNS and CDR2 SASEGT.

Points the paper makes about the study in general: Across a few donors, approximately 4.6% of naive CD4, around 3.5% of naive CD8, 2.3% of memory CD4, and roughly 0.4% of memory CD8 clonotypes were shared. Pairwise subsampling indicated that sequencing depth was expected to affect the degree of clonotype sharing among donors. Clonotypes shared by all four sorted-subset donors showed higher generation probabilities than non-shared clonotypes. Naive subsets generally had larger estimated clonotype richness than memory subsets. Incomplete sequencing was indicated by rarefaction of sorted-subset datasets, despite the large sequencing depth. Sampling was limited to blood, and TCR repertoires in tissue likely differ from TCR repertoires in blood. Because the study included a small number of donors, the genetic and exposure-history diversity represented was limited.

Using the deep immunoSEQ assay, TCR CDR3 regions were amplified from genomic DNA by multiplex PCR. Extracted genomic DNA from each cell subset was spread evenly across all wells of several immunoSEQ 96-well plates, with each plate serving as a replicate. For sorted subsets, roughly 200 ng of genomic DNA, equivalent to roughly 30,000 T cell genomes, went into each replicate PCR. The purified libraries were quantified using a Qubit 3.0 fluorometer, sized with a Bioanalyzer 2100, and then quantified again using the KAPA Library Quantification kit. Every immunoSEQ 96-well plate was sequenced on a separate single-read 150-cycle Illumina NextSeq 550 flow cell. The authors' analysis ran thus. Because the immunoSEQ output included only junctional sequences and no quality scores, the filtering could not be the same as the filtering used for full-length reads. To assign V/J genes and CDR3, sequences were annotated using PyIR, a Python wrapper for IgBLAST v1.9, with IMGT germline references. Reads were removed for weak V/J assignments (E-value above 1e-6), missing CDR3, stop codons, out-of-frame junctions, or ambiguous translated residues. A V3J clonotype was defined by an identical inferred V gene, J gene, and CDR3 amino acid sequence. To compute the percentage overlap between repertoires, the number of shared unique clonotypes was divided by the size of the smaller repertoire. Three approaches were used to assess repertoire richness: RTK rarefaction, the Chao1 estimator, and Recon v2.1 estimates of unobserved clonotypes. Generation probabilities for all TCRbeta clonotypes obtained by the gDNA method from several donors were computed using OLGA. TCRdb limited this immuneACCESS table to in-frame rearrangements with V and J called. A share of clones is missing; checked studies link under half to unresolved V genes, and the rest is unexplained. V and J calls and clone size come straight from that table; D and trimming were deduced from the DNA. The sample has roughly 680,000 clones on record, around 77% of them singletons. Together, the top ten hold about 1.8% of the sample.

The chain couples TRBV6-1 to TRBJ2-7, and TRBD2 may be the D gene, going by 6 matching bases. The sample was memory CD4+ T cells sorted from blood. Explained via the paper, the cell subset or site label denotes: CD45RA-negative fraction. This sequence was found in a woman in her twenties or thirties in good health. The DNA is TGTGCCAGCATCCATTCCAGCGGGTCTCCCTACGAGCAGTACTTC. It translates as CASIHSSGSPYEQYF.